The 28 T cell receptor beta chains presented below share a single source sample, sequenced in a study of T cell repertoires in cytomegalovirus infection. TCRdb ran MiXCR on the reads and lists one entry per CDR3 protein. The sample includes about 570,000 distinct CDR3 sequences, roughly 42% seen only once; the top ten take over 45%. Their antigen targets remain unknown. The material sequenced was cultured PBMCs, taken from culture after CMV antigen stimulation. The source is a human donor in good health (CMV status not recorded). Some clones in this sample may be carry-over from other donors' samples.

The chain uses TRBV7-6 and TRBJ2-2; possible D gene TRBD2, 6 bases. V lost 1 base, J lost 4 bases, and 10 bases lay in between. In germline, CDR1 is SGHVS, CDR2 FNYEAQ. The CDR3 sequence is 15 residues long. The CDR3: CASSLDGRGTGELFF. The CDR3 DNA sequence: TGTGCCAGCAGCTTAGACGGGAGAGGCACCGGGGAGCTGTTTTTT.

The CDR3 DNA reads as TGTGCCAGCAGCTTCGGACAGGGCGGCCCCTACGAGCAGTACTTC. This codes for CASSFGQGGPYEQYF. V gene TRBV7-2 combines with J gene TRBJ2-7, with TRBD1 matching 8 bases. The V segment lost 3 bases and the J segment 2 bases; nucleotides outside the gene matches: 6. This CDR3 contains 15 residues. Germline V lookup: CDR1 SGHTA, CDR2 FQGNSA.

This clonotype showed up just a few times. This rearrangement joins TRBV12-5 to TRBJ1-1; a possible D gene is TRBD1 (5 bases). Deletions cut 6 bases from V and 9 bases from J, with 14 bases between. Per germline, CDR1 LGHNT and CDR2 FRNRAP. This CDR3 spans 12 amino acids. CDR3 sequence (DNA): TGTGCTAGTGGCCCTCGGGGGGACCAAGCTTTCTTT. It is translated as CASGPRGDQAFF.

This clonotype occurred a few times. The gene calls are TRBV7-2 and TRBJ1-2; D gene uncertain. The CDR3 runs to 14 residues. The germline V gene has CDR1 SGHTA and CDR2 FQGNSA. Trimming pared 1 base from V and 7 bases from J, leaving 13 bases between. The CDR3 coding sequence is TGTGCCAGCAGCTTAGAGGGTTATTTATCTGGCTACACCTTC. As protein: CASSLEGYLSGYTF. Full variable domain (remainder filled in from reference TRBV7-2 and TRBJ1-2): GAGVSQSPSNKVTEKGKDVELRCDPISGHTALYWYRQSLGQGLEFLIYFQGNSAPDKSGLPSDRFSAERTGGSVSTLTIQRTQQEDSAVYLCASSLEGYLSGYTFGSGTRLTVV.

This sequence joins TRBV20-1 and TRBJ2-7; no clear D gene. This CDR3 contains 14 residues. Germline V gene lookup returns CDR1 DFQATT and CDR2 SNEGSKA (reference sequence). Trimming shortened V by 0 bases and J by 7 bases, and 16 bases separated the two germline ends. The CDR3 DNA is TGCAGTGCTAGAGAACCTGCTCGCGCTTCAGAGCAGTACTTC. Protein: CSAREPARASEQYF.

The rearrangement uses TRBV20-1 and TRBJ2-5; the match to TRBD2 covers 10 bases. After removal of 0 bases from V and 6 bases from J, the junction contained 7 bases not matched to a gene. The germline CDR1 and CDR2 sequences are DFQATT and SNEGSKA (reference sequence). The length of the CDR3 is 15 residues. CDR3 amino acids: CSARDFLAGVQTQYF. CDR3 DNA: TGCAGTGCTAGAGATTTCCTAGCGGGGGTACAGACCCAGTACTTC.

This chain joins TRBV6-5 and TRBJ1-5; D not resolved. V lost 2 bases and J lost 2, with 19 bases in between. This CDR3 has 18 amino acids. The germline CDR1 and CDR2 sequences are MNHEY and SVGAGI. The CDR3 here is CASSYPLTDGAGNQPQHF. For the CDR3, the DNA is TGTGCCAGCAGTTACCCCCTTACCGACGGAGCAGGCAATCAGCCCCAGCATTTT.

The chain carries TRBV28 and TRBJ1-1; D not certain. CDR1 is MDHEN, CDR2 SYDVKM, per germline. V was clipped by 5 bases and J by 3 bases, with 10 bases between them. The CDR3 has 13 residues. This chain's CDR3 is CASSTAGDTEAFF. CDR3 bases: TGTGCCAGCAGTACCGCGGGAGACACTGAAGCTTTCTTT.

A few counts support this clonotype. The chain uses TRBV7-9 and TRBJ1-3; no clear D. Germline assignment: CDR1 SEHNR and CDR2 FQNEAQ (reference sequence). V dropped 5 bases and J dropped 0 bases, with 8 bases sitting between them. The CDR3 covers 14 residues. The CDR3 sequence: CASSKQNSGNTIYF. The CDR3 region has the DNA TGTGCCAGCAGCAAACAGAACTCTGGAAACACCATATATTTT. The variable domain in full, with the rest retrieved from reference TRBV7-9 and TRBJ1-3, is DTGVSQNPRHKITKRGQNVTFRCDPISEHNRLYWYRQTLGQGPEFLTYFQNEAQLEKSRLLSDRFSAERPKGSFSTLEIQRTEQGDSAMYLCASSKQNSGNTIYFGEGSWLTVV.

This clonotype was seen at least ten times. The chain has TRBV7-8 and TRBJ2-5; 9 nucleotides line up with TRBD1. Germline CDR1 SGHVS, CDR2 FQNEAQ. The CDR3 is 16 amino acids. Trimming took 4 bases from V and 5 from J; bases not matched to a gene: 11. The CDR3 is CASSSDRGNRLETQYF. DNA of the CDR3: TGTGCCAGCAGCTCCGACAGGGGGAATCGGTTGGAGACCCAGTACTTC. The whole variable domain, remainder taken from reference TRBV7-8 and TRBJ2-5, is GAGVSQSPRYKVAKRGQDVALRCDPISGHVSLFWYQQALGQGPEFLTYFQNEAQLDKSGLPSDRFFAERPEGSVSTLKIQRTQQEDSAVYLCASSSDRGNRLETQYFGPGTRLLVL.

The rearrangement joins TRBV4-2 to TRBJ2-3; 10 nucleotides line up with TRBD2. V trimming: 2 bases; J trimming: 0 bases; junction bases outside the gene matches: 5. The V gene's germline CDR1 is LGHNA and CDR2 YNFKEQ. The CDR3 is 17 residues long. CDR3 nucleotides: TGTGCCAGCAGCCAATCCGGACTAGCGGAGAGCACAGATACGCAGTATTTT. Amino acids: CASSQSGLAESTDTQYF.

This clonotype appeared a few times. CDR3 DNA: TGTGCCAGCCGCAGCTTAGTTAGGGCCAGCGACGAGAATTCCGAGACCCAGTACTTC. It translates to CASRSLVRASDENSETQYF. This sequence joins TRBV7-6 and TRBJ2-5; D is undetermined. The CDR3 totals 19 residues. The V gene's germline CDR1 is SGHVS and CDR2 FNYEAQ. Trimming cost V 8 bases and J 5 bases, with 33 bases left between them.

The rearrangement uses TRBV2 and TRBJ1-2, with 7 nucleotides matching TRBD1. CDR1 and CDR2 from the germline V gene are SNHLY and FYNNEI. The V gene end was trimmed by 6 bases and the J gene end by 6 bases; junction bases not matched to a gene: 4. The CDR3 consists of 12 residues. The DNA of the CDR3 is TGTGCCAGCAGAGCTACAGGGGATGGCTACACCTTC. Its protein is CASRATGDGYTF.

Only a few counts were recorded for this clonotype. This chain connects TRBV20-1 to TRBJ1-5; no clear D gene. V gave up 3 bases and J gave up 0 bases, with 3 bases separating them. Germline V gene lookup returns CDR1 DFQATT and CDR2 SNEGSKA (reference sequence). This CDR3 is built from 12 residues. The CDR3 sequence is CSASDSNQPQHF. The CDR3 DNA follows: TGCAGTGCTAGCGATAGCAATCAGCCCCAGCATTTT.

In its sample, this clonotype was seen a few times. V gene TRBV7-6 combines with J gene TRBJ1-2, with D maybe TRBD1 (5 bases). The CDR3 sequence is 16 residues long. Germline CDR1 reads SGHVS; CDR2 reads FNYEAQ. The V end lost 0 bases, the J end lost 3 bases, and 14 bases lay between the germline ends. The CDR3 nucleotides read TGTGCCAGCAGCTTAGCGCTGGGAGGGGACGACTATGGCTACACCTTC. Translating gives CASSLALGGDDYGYTF.

This clonotype was found a few times. CDR3 loop: CASSIALSGNTEAFF. Here the CDR3 DNA reads TGTGCCAGTAGTATTGCCCTTAGCGGGAACACTGAAGCTTTCTTT. The chain uses TRBV19 and TRBJ1-1; the D is unclear. Trimming took 3 bases from V and 1 from J, leaving 12 bases between them. CDR3 size: 15 residues. Germline CDR1 LNHDA, CDR2 SQIVND (reference sequence).

This clonotype was counted many times. V usage is TRBV7-2 and J usage is TRBJ2-3; D ambiguous. Germline CDR1 is SGHTA and CDR2 is FQGNSA. Trimming took off 2 bases at V and 5 bases at J, with 14 bases between the two ends. The CDR3 covers 15 residues. CDR3 region: CASSLSRAWGDTQYF. The DNA of the CDR3 is TGTGCCAGCAGCTTATCTCGAGCGTGGGGAGATACGCAGTATTTT.

V gene TRBV7-2 combines with J gene TRBJ2-7, with D unresolved. CDR3 size: 13 residues. V lost 1 base and J 3 bases, leaving 7 bases between the germline ends. Germline loops: CDR1 SGHTA, CDR2 FQGNSA. The CDR3 sequence: CASSLDQFYEQYF. Written as DNA, the CDR3 is TGTGCCAGCAGCTTAGACCAGTTCTACGAGCAGTACTTC. Complete variable domain (other parts from reference TRBV7-2 and TRBJ2-7): GAGVSQSPSNKVTEKGKDVELRCDPISGHTALYWYRQSLGQGLEFLIYFQGNSAPDKSGLPSDRFSAERTGGSVSTLTIQRTQQEDSAVYLCASSLDQFYEQYFGPGTRLTVT.

The genes are TRBV30 and TRBJ1-2, with TRBD1 matching over 7 bases. Trimming cost V 2 bases and J 8 bases; bases outside gene matches: 14. CDR3 size: 15 residues. Germline CDR1 and CDR2: GTSNPN and SVGIG (reference sequence). CDR3 loop: CAWSPPRTGLYGYTF. The CDR3 nucleotides read TGTGCCTGGAGTCCTCCCCGGACAGGCTTGTACGGCTACACCTTC.

This clonotype came up once. The genes are TRBV6-1 and TRBJ2-7, with unresolved D. The CDR3 is made up of 13 amino acids. Between the trimmed V and J ends, which lost 6 bases and 5 bases, there was a span of 14 bases. Germline V gene sequence: CDR1 MNHNS, CDR2 SASEGT. The CDR3 DNA reads TGTGCCAGCAGGGGTGGTTTTGGCCACGAGCAGTACTTC. Translating gives CASRGGFGHEQYF.

The V call is TRBV3-1, the J call TRBJ2-3; D not resolved. The CDR3 is 15 residues long. Trimming shortened V by 4 bases and J by 0 bases, and 11 bases separated the two germline ends. Per the germline V gene, CDR1 is LGHDT and CDR2 is YNNKEL (reference sequence). CDR3 DNA sequence: TGTGCCAGCAGCCCCGATAGGATGAGCACAGATACGCAGTATTTT. Its translation: CASSPDRMSTDTQYF.

The chain links TRBV3-1 to TRBJ2-5, with unresolved D. V was pared by 0 bases and J by 5 bases, with 7 bases between. Germline loops: CDR1 LGHDT, CDR2 YNNKEL (reference sequence). The CDR3 has 13 residues. CDR3 amino acids: CASSQELGETQYF. The CDR3 DNA is TGTGCCAGCAGCCAAGAATTGGGGGAGACCCAGTACTTC.

The chain joins TRBV7-2 to TRBJ2-1; maybe TRBD1 (6 bases). This CDR3 spans 15 amino acids. Germline V gene sequence: CDR1 SGHTA, CDR2 FQGNSA. Trimming took off 2 bases at V and 7 bases at J, with 15 bases between the two ends. For the CDR3, the DNA is TGTGCCAGCAGCTTATCTACGGGCCAGGGGAATGAGCAGTTCTTC. Residues: CASSLSTGQGNEQFF.

This clonotype was observed many times. This rearrangement joins TRBV7-2 to TRBJ1-6; perhaps TRBD1 as D (6 bases). The germline V and J ends were trimmed by 2 bases and 9 bases, with 14 bases remaining between them. CDR3 length: 15 amino acids. Germline CDR1 SGHTA, CDR2 FQGNSA. CDR3 amino acids: CASSLNGGEGSPLHF. The CDR3 region has the DNA TGTGCCAGCAGCTTAAACGGGGGCGAGGGTTCACCCCTCCACTTT.

This clonotype showed up just a few times. V gene TRBV7-2 combines with J gene TRBJ2-6, with D possibly TRBD1 on 5 matching bases. Germline V gene sequence: CDR1 SGHTA, CDR2 FQGNSA. This CDR3 has 17 residues. Trimming shortened V by 2 bases and J by 2 bases, and 13 bases separated the two germline ends. The CDR3, as DNA: TGTGCCAGCAGCTTAAGGGGCCCCTGGACTGGGGCCAACGTCCTGACTTTC. Translated, it gives CASSLRGPWTGANVLTF.

This sequence joins TRBV6-2 or TRBV6-3 and TRBJ1-2; tentative D call: TRBD1 (6 bases). V lost 5 bases to trimming and J lost 4 bases, with 17 bases between them. Germline CDR1 is MNHEY and CDR2 is SVGEGT. This CDR3 spans 15 amino acids. The chain's CDR3 is CASSEVGGRGYGYTF. The CDR3 DNA reads as TGTGCCAGCAGTGAAGTGGGGGGGCGCGGCTATGGCTACACCTTC.

The V gene is TRBV10-2, the J gene TRBJ2-5; D is perhaps TRBD2 (6 bases). This CDR3 has 12 residues. Germline assignment: CDR1 WSHSY and CDR2 SAAADI. Between the trimmed V and J ends, which lost 6 bases and 9 bases, there was a span of 14 bases. As DNA, the CDR3 is TGCGCCAGCAGGGGGGACCGGAGGGCCCAGTACTTC. The encoded protein is CASRGDRRAQYF.

The V call is TRBV6-2 or TRBV6-3, the J call TRBJ1-2; no clear D gene. The CDR3 sequence is 16 residues long. Germline V gene data show CDR1 as MNHEY and CDR2 as SVGEGT. Trimming took off 2 bases at V and 3 bases at J, with 16 bases between the two ends. The CDR3 loop is CASSYPRSGGDYGYTF. CDR3 bases: TGTGCCAGCAGTTACCCGCGGTCGGGAGGAGACTATGGCTACACCTTC.